The clone carrying this T cell receptor beta chain has ten or more counts. No antigen is known for it. Each sorted-subset library came from 800,000 to 1,000,000 CD4+ or CD8+ T cells. With 10-nucleotide random UMIs, 5'RACE was used to make the cDNA. TCRdb re-called the 5' RACE reads with MiXCR, one entry per CDR3 protein. Of tens of thousands of distinct CDR3 sequences in the sample, around 5.3% are singletons; the top ten hold less than 1.5%. This specimen belongs to a study of neurological immune-mediated disorders. The study, taken as a whole, reports: HTLV-1-associated myelopathy had the most TCR clonal expansion, and multiple sclerosis had the least, less than healthy controls.

Sequenced: CD4+ T cells from blood. The sequence derives from a woman aged 18-29 years with multiple sclerosis.

This chain's CDR3 is CASRDSHNTATNEKLFF. In DNA form, the CDR3 reads TGTGCCAGCCGGGACAGTCACAATACTGCAACTAATGAAAAACTGTTTTTT. The chain is built from TRBV19 and TRBJ1-4; TRBD1 matches at 7 bases. Per germline, CDR1 LNHDA and CDR2 SQIVND (reference sequence). V lost 9 bases to trimming and J lost 0 bases; unmatched junction nucleotides: 13. This CDR3 contains 17 residues.